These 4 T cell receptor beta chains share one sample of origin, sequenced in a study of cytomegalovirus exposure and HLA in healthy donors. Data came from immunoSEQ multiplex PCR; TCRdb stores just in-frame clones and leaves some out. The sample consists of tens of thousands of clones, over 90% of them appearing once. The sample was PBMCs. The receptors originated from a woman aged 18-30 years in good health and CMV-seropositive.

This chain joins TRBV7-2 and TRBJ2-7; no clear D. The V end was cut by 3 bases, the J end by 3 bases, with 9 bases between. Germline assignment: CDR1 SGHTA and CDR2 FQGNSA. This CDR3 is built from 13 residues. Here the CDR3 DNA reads TGTGCCAGCAGCTTGAGACTTAACTACGAGCAGTACTTC. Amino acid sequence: CASSLRLNYEQYF.

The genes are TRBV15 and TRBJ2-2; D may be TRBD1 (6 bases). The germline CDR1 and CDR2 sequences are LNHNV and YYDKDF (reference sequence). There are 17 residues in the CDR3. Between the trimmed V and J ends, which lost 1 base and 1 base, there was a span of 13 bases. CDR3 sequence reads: CATSRVLPGQNTGELFF. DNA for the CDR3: TGTGCCACCAGCAGAGTATTGCCGGGACAGAACACCGGGGAGCTGTTTTTT.

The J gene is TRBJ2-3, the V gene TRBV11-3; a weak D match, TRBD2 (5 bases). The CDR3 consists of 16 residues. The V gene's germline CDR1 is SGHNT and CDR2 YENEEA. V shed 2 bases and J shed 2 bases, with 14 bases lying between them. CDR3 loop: CASSLRAGLSTDTQYF. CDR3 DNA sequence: TGTGCCAGCAGCTTAAGGGCGGGCCTTTCCACAGATACGCAGTATTTT.

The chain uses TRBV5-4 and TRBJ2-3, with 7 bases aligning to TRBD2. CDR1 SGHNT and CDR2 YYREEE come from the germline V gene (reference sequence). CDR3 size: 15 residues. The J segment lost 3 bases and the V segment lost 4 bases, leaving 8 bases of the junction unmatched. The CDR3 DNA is TGTGCCAGCAGCCCCCGGGGGAGGGAGACAGATACGCAGTATTTT. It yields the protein CASSPRGRETDTQYF.